This is a list of T cell receptor beta chains from one sample in a study of control samples from healthy donors and cancer patients. Some clones are missing from TCRdb's copy, which holds only in-frame ones; the method was immunoSEQ multiplex PCR. The sample contains approximately 100,000 clones, roughly 91% of which appear only once. The sample taken for sequencing was PBMCs. The receptors derive from a man between 60 and 75 years old with lung cancer. The conserved cysteine and the conserved F or W are not part of the CDR3 here.

TRBV6-5 | ATRDKRANTGELF
TRBV5-8 | ASSLTSGGAGDTQY
TRBV6-5 | ASSYAGALGEKLF
TRBV19 | ASGQGQDNEQF
TRBV7-3 | ASSPAGNSYEQY
TRBV29-1 | SVEGRNYEQY
TRBV27 | ASSLLGGRGEAF
TRBV27 | ASRIPGNSPLH
TRBV7-9 | ASSLVGTSGYNEQF
TRBV4-2 | ASSQDHRASVAKNIQY
TRBV5-6 | ASSPVQLNTEAF
TRBV5-1 | ASSWATSAGGLETQY
TRBV18 | ASSPGGRPNYGYT
TRBV4-1 | ASSQAPGPGRNAEKLF
TRBV9 | ASKVGGDTEAF
TRBV29-1 | SVDKTGNTEAF
TRBV14 | ASSFGSYGYT
TRBV29-1 | SVVGSGVEDTQY
TRBV7-8 | ASSQGGFDEQY
TRBV5-4 | ASSPGQGITGELF
TRBV9 | ASSGTGTGAANTIY
TRBV6-5 | ASSPRGRQETQY
TRBV30 | AWSAGSPGWANEKLF
TRBV25-1 | ASSEPPGGLGANVLT
TRBV10-3 | AISVSATNEKLF
TRBV7-8 | ASSLRDMVSNQPQH
TRBV5-4 | ASSLTRFSTDTQY
TRBV7-8 | ASSLRRGGKETQY
TRBV6-6 | ASVTRDRGNYGYT
TRBV27 | ASSPGGQRNYGYT
TRBV7-2 | ASSLGGSGETQY